This T cell receptor beta chain derives from a study of CXCR3-negative and CXCR3-positive naive CD8 T cells. Study results and caveats: Sequencing showed both naive subsets with comparably high diversity, and memory CD8+ cells much lower. TCR strength was inferred from TRB CDR3 properties, while surface CD5 was comparable between naive subsets. Against CXCR3-negative naive cells, CXCR3-positive naive cells showed more hydrophobic TRB CDR3s.

Of note for this clonotype: Its target is not known.

cDNA libraries for TRB were generated by 5' RACE incorporating UMI labels. Each CDR3 protein gets one entry in TCRdb, which reprocessed the 5' RACE reads and gives no DNA. The sample spans under 85,000 distinct CDR3 sequences; the ten largest clones claim under 0.8%. In germline, CDR1 is SQVTM, CDR2 ANQGSEA. This CDR3 region has 15 residues. The sorting of each CD8+ T cell subset was done in triplicate, at roughly 310,000 cells each. A CD45RO-CCR7+CD27+CD95- profile was what naive CD8+ T cells displayed. This receptor was obtained from a human donor in good health. Some clones in this sample may be carry-over from other donors' samples. The V gene is TRBV29-1, the J gene TRBJ2-3. The material sequenced was naive CXCR3+ CD8+ T cells from blood. Documented subset: CD45RO-CCR7+CD27+CD95- naive CD8+ T cells expressing CXCR3 (TNR3+). CDR3 sequence: CSVEDSARPTDTQYF.